This T cell receptor beta chain was retrieved from a study of T cell responses to AZD1222 COVID-19 vaccine. Across the study: Timing groups of about 4 and about 12 weeks for second doses were pooled.

This clone was detected once. Its specificity is not known. Repertoires were generated with immunoSEQ multiplex PCR, while TCRdb's copy carries only in-frame clones and drops some. The table records 80,000 to 100,000 clones, about 89% of them present only once. Points from the study as a whole: Donors were chiefly white British, with a greater number of females, and clonal diversity was perhaps underestimated. Spike-wide vaccine-associated CD4 TCRs dominated at 160-218 and 743-854.

Germline values: CDR1 SGHRS, CDR2 YFSETQ. V was cut by 0 bases and J by 7 bases, with 14 bases left in between. This CDR3 has 15 residues. The sample here was peripheral blood, taken on day 0 of AZD1222 vaccination. The gene calls are TRBV5-1 and TRBJ2-1, with TRBD1 as a possible D gene (5 bases). The clonotype originates from an adult in good health. The CDR3 region has the DNA TGCGCCAGCAGCTTGGCCGACAGTATCAGGAATGAGCAGTTCTTC. Protein: CASSLADSIRNEQFF.